A single T cell receptor beta chain is shown here with its context. Its target is unknown. Antigen-specific CD4+ T cells were expanded (with viral peptide pools) by the ViraFEST assay ahead of sequencing. When more than 9 days of culture had elapsed, CD4+ T cells were isolated. Having tested negative for nucleocapsid antibodies, the vaccine recipients showed no prior SARS-CoV-2 infection. Cultures used 1.5 million to 2 million PBMC per well, approximately 9.7 IU/ml IL-2 and around 10 ug/ml peptides. The data belong to a study of vaccination effects on CD4 cells after COVID-19. Using immunoSEQ multiplex PCR, the repertoire was profiled, and TCRdb retains in-frame clones only, with some absent. The sample comprises 40,000 to 50,000 clones, roughly two thirds of which are singletons, and under 30% rests with the top ten. Overall study results and limits: In the study, convalescent patients were few, and early post-infection timepoints were absent. There was marked clonal contraction among infection- and vaccine-induced clones late after vaccination.

The germline gives CDR1 KGHSH, CDR2 LQKENI. V trimming: 5 bases; J trimming: 3 bases; junction bases outside the gene matches: 10. CDR3 length: 17 amino acids. The sample in question was CD4+ T cells from PBMCs cultured with HCoV-OC43 spike peptides, obtained before COVID-19 vaccination. Indicated subset: HCoV-OC43 spike overlapping peptide pool stimulation. V usage is TRBV18 and J usage is TRBJ2-7; TRBD2 aligns across 13 bases. The receptor was isolated from a human donor who received a COVID-19 vaccine. The CDR3 DNA sequence: TGTGCCAGCTCAAGTCTTCCCGGGACTAGCGGGATCTACGAGCAGTACTTC. This translates into CASSSLPGTSGIYEQYF.